The present TCR beta chain was sequenced within a study of cytomegalovirus exposure and HLA in healthy donors. Broader study findings: Later analysis showed most CMV-associated TCR beta chains appearing HLA-restricted. The investigators catalogued under 200 TCR beta chains as cytomegalovirus-associated.

On this clone itself: No antigen is known for it.

This CDR3 has 15 amino acids. Germline V lookup: CDR1 ENHRY, CDR2 SYGVKD. With 5 bases clipped from V and 3 bases from J, the junction kept 5 bases outside the gene matches. The PCR had 60 Vbeta and 13 Jbeta primers. Repertoires were generated with immunoSEQ multiplex PCR, while TCRdb's copy carries only in-frame clones and drops some. The table includes 120,000 to 150,000 clones, around three quarters detected once. The rearrangement uses TRBV10-3 and TRBJ2-3; 10 bases match TRBD2. Sequencing was done on a sample of PBMCs. This TCR came from a man aged 35 to 55 in good health and CMV-seropositive. The CDR3 is CAISKLAGETDTQYF. CDR3 DNA: TGTGCCATCAGTAAGCTAGCGGGAGAGACAGATACGCAGTATTTT.